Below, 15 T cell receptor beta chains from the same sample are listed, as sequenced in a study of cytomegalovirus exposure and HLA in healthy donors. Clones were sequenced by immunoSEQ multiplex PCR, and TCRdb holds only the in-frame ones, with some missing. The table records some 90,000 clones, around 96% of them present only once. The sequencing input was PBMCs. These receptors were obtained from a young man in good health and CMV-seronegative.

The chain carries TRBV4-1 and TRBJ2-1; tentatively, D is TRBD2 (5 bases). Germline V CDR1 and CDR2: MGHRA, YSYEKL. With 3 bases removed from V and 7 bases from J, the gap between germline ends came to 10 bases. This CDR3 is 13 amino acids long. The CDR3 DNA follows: TGCGCCAGCAGCCAGCTGGGCGGGAATGAGCAGTTCTTC. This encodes CASSQLGGNEQFF.

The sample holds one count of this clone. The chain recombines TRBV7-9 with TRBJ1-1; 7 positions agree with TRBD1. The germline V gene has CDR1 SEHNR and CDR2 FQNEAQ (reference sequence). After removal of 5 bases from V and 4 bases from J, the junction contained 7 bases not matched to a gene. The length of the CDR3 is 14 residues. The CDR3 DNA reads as TGTGCCAGCAGCCGACAGGGTATGGGCACTGAAGCTTTCTTT. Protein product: CASSRQGMGTEAFF.

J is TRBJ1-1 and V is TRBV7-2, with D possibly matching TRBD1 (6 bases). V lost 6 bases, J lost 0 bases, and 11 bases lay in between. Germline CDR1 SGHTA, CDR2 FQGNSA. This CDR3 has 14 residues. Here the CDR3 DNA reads TGTGCCAGCAGACCGGGACAACTGAACACTGAAGCTTTCTTT. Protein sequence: CASRPGQLNTEAFF.

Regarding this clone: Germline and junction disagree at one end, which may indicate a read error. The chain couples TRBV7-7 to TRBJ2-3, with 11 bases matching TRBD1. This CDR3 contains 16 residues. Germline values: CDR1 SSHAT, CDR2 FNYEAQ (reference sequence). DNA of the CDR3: TGTGCTAGCAGCTTAGGGACAGGGGGTCCCACAGATACGCAGTATTTT. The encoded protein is CASSLGTGGPTDTQYF.

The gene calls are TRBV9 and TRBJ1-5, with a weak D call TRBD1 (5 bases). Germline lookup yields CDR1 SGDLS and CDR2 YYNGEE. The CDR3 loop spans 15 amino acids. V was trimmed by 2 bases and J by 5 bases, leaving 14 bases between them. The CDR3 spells CASSVGQGGHQPQHF. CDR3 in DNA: TGTGCCAGCAGCGTTGGGCAGGGTGGCCATCAGCCCCAGCATTTT.

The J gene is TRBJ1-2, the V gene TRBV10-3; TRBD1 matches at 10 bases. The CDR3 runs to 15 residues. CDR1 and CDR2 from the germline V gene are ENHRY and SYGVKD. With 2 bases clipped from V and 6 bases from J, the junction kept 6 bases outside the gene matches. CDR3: CAISEPDRGGDGYTF. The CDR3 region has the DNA TGTGCCATCAGTGAGCCGGACAGGGGGGGAGATGGCTACACCTTC.

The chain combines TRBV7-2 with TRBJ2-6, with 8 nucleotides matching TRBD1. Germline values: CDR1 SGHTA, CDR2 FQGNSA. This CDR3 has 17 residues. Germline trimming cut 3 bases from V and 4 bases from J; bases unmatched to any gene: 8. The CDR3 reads CASSFRSGGVGANVLTF. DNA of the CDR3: TGTGCCAGCAGCTTTCGTTCAGGGGGCGTCGGGGCCAACGTCCTGACTTTC.

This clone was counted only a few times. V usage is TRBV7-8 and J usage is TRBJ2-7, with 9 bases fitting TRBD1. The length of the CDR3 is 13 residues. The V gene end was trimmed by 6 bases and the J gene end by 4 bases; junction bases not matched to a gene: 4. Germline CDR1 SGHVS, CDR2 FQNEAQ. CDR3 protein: CASSRDREYEQYV. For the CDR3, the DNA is TGTGCCAGCAGTCGGGACAGGGAATACGAGCAGTACGTC.

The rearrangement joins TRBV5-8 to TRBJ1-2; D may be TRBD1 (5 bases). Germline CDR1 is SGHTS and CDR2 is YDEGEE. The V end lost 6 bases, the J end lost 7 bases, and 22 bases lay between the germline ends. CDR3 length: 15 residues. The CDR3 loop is CASITGVRGVGGYTF. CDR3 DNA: TGTGCCAGCATAACGGGGGTTCGCGGGGTCGGTGGCTACACCTTC.

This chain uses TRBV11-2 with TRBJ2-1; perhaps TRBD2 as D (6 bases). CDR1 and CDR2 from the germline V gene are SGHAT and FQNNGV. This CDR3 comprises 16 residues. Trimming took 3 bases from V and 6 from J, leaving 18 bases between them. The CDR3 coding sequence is TGTGCCAGCAGCTTGACCCGGGGGACCCTGCGCAATGAGCAGTTCTTC. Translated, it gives CASSLTRGTLRNEQFF.

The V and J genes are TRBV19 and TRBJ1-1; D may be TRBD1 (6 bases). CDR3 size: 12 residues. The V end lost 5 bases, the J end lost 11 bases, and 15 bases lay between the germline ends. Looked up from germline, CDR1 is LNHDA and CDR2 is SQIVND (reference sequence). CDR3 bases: TGTGCCAGTAGTGGGGGGGGCGCGGATGCTTTCTTT. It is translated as CASSGGGADAFF.

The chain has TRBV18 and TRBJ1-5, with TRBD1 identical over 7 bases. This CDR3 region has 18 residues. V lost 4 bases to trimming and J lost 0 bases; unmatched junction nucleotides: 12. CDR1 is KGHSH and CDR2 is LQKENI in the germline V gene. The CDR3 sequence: CASSQSGTAKYSNQPQHF. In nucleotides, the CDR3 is TGTGCCAGCTCACAGTCCGGGACAGCAAAATATAGCAATCAGCCCCAGCATTTT.

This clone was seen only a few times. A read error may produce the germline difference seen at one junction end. CDR3 DNA: TGTGCCAGCAGCAAAGACAGGGGATTCGCTGGAAACACCATATATTTT. Translated, it gives CASSKDRGFAGNTIYF. The rearrangement links TRBV4-2 to TRBJ1-3; 8 nucleotides match TRBD1. The CDR3 loop spans 16 amino acids. Germline loops: CDR1 LGHNA, CDR2 YNFKEQ.

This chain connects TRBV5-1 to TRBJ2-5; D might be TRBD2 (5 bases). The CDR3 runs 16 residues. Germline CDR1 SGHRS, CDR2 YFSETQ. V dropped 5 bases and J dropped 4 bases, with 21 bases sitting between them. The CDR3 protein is CASSWVGEPARETQYF. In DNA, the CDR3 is TGCGCCAGCAGTTGGGTCGGGGAGCCAGCTCGAGAGACCCAGTACTTC. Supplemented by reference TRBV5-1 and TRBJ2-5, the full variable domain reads KAGVTQTPRYLIKTRGQQVTLSCSPISGHRSVSWYQQTPGQGLQFLFEYFSETQRNKGNFPGRFSGRQFSNSRSEMNVSTLELGDSALYLCASSWVGEPARETQYFGPGTRLLVL.

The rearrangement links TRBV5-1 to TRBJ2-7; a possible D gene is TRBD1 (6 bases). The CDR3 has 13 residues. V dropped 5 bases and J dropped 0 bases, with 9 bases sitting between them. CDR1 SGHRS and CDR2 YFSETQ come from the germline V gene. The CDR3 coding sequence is TGCGCCAGCAGGGACAGACCCTCCTACGAGCAGTACTTC. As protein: CASRDRPSYEQYF.